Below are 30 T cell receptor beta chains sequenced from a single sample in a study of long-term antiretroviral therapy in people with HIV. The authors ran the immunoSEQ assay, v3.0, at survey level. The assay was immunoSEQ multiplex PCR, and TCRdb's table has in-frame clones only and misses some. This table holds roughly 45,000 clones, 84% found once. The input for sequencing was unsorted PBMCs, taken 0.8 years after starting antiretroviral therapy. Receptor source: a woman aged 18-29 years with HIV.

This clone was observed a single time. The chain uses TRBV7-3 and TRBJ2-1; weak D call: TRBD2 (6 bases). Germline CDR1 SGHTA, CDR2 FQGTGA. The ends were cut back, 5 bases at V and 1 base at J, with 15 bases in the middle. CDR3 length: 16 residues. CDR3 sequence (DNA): TGTGCCAGCAGCCCCCAGGTCGGGGGTTCCTACAATGAGCAGTTCTTC. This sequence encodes CASSPQVGGSYNEQFF.

Written as DNA, the CDR3 is TGTGCCAGCAGTTATTCCTCCGGGACACTCAAAACCTACGAGCAGTACTTC. It codes for CASSYSSGTLKTYEQYF. The chain joins TRBV27 to TRBJ2-7; D perhaps matches TRBD1 (6 bases). CDR1 and CDR2 (germline): MNHEY, SMNVEV (reference sequence). V lost 4 bases to trimming and J lost 2 bases, with 21 bases between them. There are 17 residues in the CDR3.

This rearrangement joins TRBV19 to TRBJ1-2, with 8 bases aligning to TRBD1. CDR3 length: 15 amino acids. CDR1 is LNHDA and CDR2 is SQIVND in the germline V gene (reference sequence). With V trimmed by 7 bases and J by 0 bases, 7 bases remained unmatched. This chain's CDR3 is CASKWTGPANYGYTF. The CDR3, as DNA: TGTGCCAGTAAATGGACAGGGCCAGCTAACTATGGCTACACCTTC.

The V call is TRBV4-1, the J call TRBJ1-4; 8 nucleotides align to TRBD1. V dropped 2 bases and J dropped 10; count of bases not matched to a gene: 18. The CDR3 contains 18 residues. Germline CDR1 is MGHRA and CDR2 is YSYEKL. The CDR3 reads CASSQFLPTGQGEGKLFF. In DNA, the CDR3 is TGCGCCAGCAGCCAATTTTTGCCTACTGGACAGGGTGAGGGAAAACTGTTTTTT.

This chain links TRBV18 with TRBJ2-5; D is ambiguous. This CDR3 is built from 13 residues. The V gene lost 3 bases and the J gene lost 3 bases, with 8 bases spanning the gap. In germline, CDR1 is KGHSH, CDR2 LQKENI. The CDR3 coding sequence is TGTGCCAGCTCACCGAAGCTCAAAGAGACCCAGTACTTC. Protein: CASSPKLKETQYF. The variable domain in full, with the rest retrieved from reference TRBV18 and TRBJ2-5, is NAGVMQNPRHLVRRRGQEARLRCSPMKGHSHVYWYRQLPEEGLKFMVYLQKENIIDESGMPKERFSAEFPKEGPSILRIQQVVRGDSAAYFCASSPKLKETQYFGPGTRLLVL.

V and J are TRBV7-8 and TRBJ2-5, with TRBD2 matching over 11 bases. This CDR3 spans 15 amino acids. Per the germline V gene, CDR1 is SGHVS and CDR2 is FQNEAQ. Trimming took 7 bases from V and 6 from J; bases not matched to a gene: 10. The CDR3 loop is CASIPGLAVVKTQYF. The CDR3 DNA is TGTGCCAGCATCCCGGGACTAGCGGTGGTGAAGACCCAGTACTTC.

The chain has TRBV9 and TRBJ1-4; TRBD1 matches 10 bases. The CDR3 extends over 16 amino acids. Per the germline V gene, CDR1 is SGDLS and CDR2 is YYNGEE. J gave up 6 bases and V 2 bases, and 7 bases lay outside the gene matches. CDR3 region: CASSVDPGQGYEKLFF. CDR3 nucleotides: TGTGCCAGCAGCGTCGACCCGGGACAGGGGTATGAAAAACTGTTTTTT.

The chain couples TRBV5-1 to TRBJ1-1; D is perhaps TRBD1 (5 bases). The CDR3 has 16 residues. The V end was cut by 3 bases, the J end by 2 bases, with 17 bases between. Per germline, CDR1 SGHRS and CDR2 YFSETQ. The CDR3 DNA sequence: TGCGCCAGCAGCTCCATGGGTGGGACGGTCAACACTGAAGCTTTCTTT. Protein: CASSSMGGTVNTEAFF. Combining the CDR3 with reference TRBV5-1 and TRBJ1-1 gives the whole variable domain KAGVTQTPRYLIKTRGQQVTLSCSPISGHRSVSWYQQTPGQGLQFLFEYFSETQRNKGNFPGRFSGRQFSNSRSEMNVSTLELGDSALYLCASSSMGGTVNTEAFFGQGTRLTVV.

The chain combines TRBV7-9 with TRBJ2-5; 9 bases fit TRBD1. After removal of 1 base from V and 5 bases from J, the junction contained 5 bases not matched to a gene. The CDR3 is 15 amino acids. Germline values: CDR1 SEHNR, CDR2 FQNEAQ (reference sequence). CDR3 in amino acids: CASSLDGQGQETQYF. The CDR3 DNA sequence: TGTGCCAGCAGCTTAGACGGACAGGGGCAGGAGACCCAGTACTTC.

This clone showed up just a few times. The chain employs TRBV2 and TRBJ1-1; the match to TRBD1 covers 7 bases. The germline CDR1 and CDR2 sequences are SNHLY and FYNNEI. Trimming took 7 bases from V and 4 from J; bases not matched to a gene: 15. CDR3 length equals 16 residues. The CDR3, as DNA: TGTGCCAGCATGAAGGGGGCGTCCATTTATGGCACTGAAGCTTTCTTT. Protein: CASMKGASIYGTEAFF.

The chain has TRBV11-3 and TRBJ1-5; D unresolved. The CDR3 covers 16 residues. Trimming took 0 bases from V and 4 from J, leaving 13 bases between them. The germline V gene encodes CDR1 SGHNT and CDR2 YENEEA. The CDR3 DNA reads TGTGCCAGCAGCTTAGATTGGAAACATTTGAATCAGCCCCAGCATTTT. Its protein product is CASSLDWKHLNQPQHF.

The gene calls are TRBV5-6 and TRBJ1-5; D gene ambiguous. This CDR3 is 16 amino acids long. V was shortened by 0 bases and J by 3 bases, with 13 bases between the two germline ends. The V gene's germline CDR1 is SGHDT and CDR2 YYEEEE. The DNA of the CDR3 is TGTGCCAGCAGCTTGGGGCCCAAAGGGTTCAATCAGCCCCAGCATTTT. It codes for CASSLGPKGFNQPQHF.

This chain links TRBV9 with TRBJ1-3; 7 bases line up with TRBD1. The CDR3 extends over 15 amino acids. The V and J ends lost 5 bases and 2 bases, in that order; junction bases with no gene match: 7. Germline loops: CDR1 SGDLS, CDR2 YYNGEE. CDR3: CASSFDDRAGNTIYF. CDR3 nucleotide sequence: TGTGCCAGCAGTTTTGATGACAGGGCTGGAAACACCATATATTTT.

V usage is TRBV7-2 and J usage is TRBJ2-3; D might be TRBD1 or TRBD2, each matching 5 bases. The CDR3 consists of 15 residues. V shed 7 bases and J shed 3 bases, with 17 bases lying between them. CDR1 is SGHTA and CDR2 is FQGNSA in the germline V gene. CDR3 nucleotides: TGTGCCAGCACCATCGCAGGTGGGGGAACAGATACGCAGTATTTT. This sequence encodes CASTIAGGGTDTQYF.

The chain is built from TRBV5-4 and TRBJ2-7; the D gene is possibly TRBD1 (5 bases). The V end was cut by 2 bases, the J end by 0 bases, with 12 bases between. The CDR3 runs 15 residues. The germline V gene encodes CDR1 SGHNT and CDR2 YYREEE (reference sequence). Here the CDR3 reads CASSLAGISSYEQYF. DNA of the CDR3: TGTGCCAGCAGCTTAGCAGGGATCAGCTCCTACGAGCAGTACTTC.

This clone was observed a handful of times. The DNA of the CDR3 is TGCAGTGCCGCCACCAGCGAGCAGTACTTC. This encodes CSAATSEQYF. This sequence joins TRBV20-1 and TRBJ2-7; D uncertain. Trimming left V 6 bases short and J 6 bases short, with 9 bases between. Germline V gene sequence: CDR1 DFQATT, CDR2 SNEGSKA (reference sequence). CDR3 length equals 10 residues.

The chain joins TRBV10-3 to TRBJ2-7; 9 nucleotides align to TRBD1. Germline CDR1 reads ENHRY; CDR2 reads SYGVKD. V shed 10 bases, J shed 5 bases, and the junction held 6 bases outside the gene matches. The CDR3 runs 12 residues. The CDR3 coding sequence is TGTGCCACCCGGGACAGGGTCGACGAGCAGTACTTC. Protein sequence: CATRDRVDEQYF.

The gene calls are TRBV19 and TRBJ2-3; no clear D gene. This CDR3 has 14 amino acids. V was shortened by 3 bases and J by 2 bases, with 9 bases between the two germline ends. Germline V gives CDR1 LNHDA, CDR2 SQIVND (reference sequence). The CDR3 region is CASSMNSNTDTQYF. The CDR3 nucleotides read TGTGCCAGTAGTATGAACAGCAACACAGATACGCAGTATTTT.

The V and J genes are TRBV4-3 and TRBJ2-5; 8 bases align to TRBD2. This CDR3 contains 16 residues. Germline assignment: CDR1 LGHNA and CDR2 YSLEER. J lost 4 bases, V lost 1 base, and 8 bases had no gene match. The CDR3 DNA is TGCGCCAGCAGCCAAGTGGCCGGGAGGGTGGGAGAGACCCAGTACTTC. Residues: CASSQVAGRVGETQYF.

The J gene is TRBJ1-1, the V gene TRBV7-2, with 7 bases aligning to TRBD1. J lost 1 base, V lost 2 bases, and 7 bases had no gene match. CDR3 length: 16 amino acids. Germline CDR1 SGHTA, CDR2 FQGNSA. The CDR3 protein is CASSLNPTGENTEAFF. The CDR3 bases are TGTGCCAGCAGCTTAAATCCCACAGGGGAGAACACTGAAGCTTTCTTT.

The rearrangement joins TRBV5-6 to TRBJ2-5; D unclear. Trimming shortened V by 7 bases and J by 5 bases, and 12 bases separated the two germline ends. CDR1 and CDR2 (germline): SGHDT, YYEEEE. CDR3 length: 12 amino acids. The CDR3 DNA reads TGTGCCAGCGAGTGGGGTCGGGAGACCCAGTACTTC. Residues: CASEWGRETQYF.

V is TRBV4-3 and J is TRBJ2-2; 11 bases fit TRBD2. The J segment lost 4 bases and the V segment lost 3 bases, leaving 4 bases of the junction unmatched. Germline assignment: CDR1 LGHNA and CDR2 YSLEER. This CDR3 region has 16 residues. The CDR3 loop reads CASSHPLAGGTGELFF. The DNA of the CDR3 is TGCGCCAGCAGCCACCCTCTAGCGGGAGGCACCGGGGAGCTGTTTTTT.

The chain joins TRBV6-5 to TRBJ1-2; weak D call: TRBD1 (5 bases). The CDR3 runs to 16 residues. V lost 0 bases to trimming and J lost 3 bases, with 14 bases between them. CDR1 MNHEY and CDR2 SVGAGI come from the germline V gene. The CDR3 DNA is TGTGCCAGCAGTTACTCGAGGGACTGGGGGGACTATGGCTACACCTTC. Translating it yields CASSYSRDWGDYGYTF.

CDR3 nucleotides: TGTGCCAGCAGCCCCAGACTAGCGGGAGTATCGGGGAATGAGCAGTTCTTC. It translates to CASSPRLAGVSGNEQFF. This chain joins TRBV9 and TRBJ2-1, with 12 positions matching TRBD2. The CDR3 covers 17 residues. Trimming cost V 4 bases and J 7 bases; bases outside gene matches: 12. The germline V gene encodes CDR1 SGDLS and CDR2 YYNGEE.

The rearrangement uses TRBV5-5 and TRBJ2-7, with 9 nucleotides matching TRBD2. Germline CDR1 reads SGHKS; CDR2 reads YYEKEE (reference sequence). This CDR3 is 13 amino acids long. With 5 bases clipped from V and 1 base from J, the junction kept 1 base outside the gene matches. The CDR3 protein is CASRTSGSYEQYF. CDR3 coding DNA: TGTGCCAGCAGGACTAGCGGTTCCTACGAGCAGTACTTC.

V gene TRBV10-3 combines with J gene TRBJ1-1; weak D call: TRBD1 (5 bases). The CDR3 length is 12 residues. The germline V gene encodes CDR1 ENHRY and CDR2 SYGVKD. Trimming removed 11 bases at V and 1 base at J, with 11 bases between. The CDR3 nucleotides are TGTGCCTCTGGGACTCCGAACACTGAAGCTTTCTTT. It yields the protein CASGTPNTEAFF.

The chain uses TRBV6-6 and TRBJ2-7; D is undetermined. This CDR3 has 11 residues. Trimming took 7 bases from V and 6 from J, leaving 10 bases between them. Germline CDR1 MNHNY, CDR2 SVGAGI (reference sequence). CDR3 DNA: TGTGCCAGCAAGGACGTATCCGAGCAGTACTTC. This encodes CASKDVSEQYF.

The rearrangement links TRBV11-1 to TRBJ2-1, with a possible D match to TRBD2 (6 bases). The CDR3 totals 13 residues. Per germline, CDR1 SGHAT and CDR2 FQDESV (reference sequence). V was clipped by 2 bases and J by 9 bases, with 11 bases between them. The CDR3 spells CASSLSRAGEQFF. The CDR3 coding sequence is TGTGCCAGCAGCTTATCAAGAGCGGGTGAGCAGTTCTTC.

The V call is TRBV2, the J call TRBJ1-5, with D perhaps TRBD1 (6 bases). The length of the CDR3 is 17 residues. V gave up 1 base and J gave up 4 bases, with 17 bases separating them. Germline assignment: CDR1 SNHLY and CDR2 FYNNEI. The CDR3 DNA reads TGTGCCAGCAGTGAAGATCAGCGGGGGGCAAGGAATCAGCCCCAGCATTTT. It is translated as CASSEDQRGARNQPQHF.

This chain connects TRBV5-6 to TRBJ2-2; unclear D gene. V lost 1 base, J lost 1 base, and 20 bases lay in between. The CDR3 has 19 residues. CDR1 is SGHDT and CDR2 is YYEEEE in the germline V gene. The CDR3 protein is CASSLFRTAIVLNTGELFF. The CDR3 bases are TGTGCCAGCAGCTTGTTTCGAACAGCAATTGTACTGAACACCGGGGAGCTGTTTTTT.